These 10 T cell receptor beta chains were sequenced from one sample in a study of shared clonotypes between healthy human individuals. The protocol was immunoSEQ multiplex PCR, while the TCRdb copy is restricted to in-frame clones and leaves out a portion. The profile shows about 710,000 clones, approximately 73% of them singletons. The sequencing sample was made of memory CD4+ T cells sorted from blood. Specified subset: CD45RA-negative fraction. The receptors stem from a woman aged 30 to 39 in good health.

This clone was seen a single time. V is TRBV15 and J is TRBJ2-1; D is unresolved. Germline CDR1 and CDR2: LNHNV and YYDKDF (reference sequence). This CDR3 region has 14 residues. Trimming removed 0 bases from V and 10 bases from J, with 13 bases in between. CDR3 nucleotide sequence: TGTGCCACCAGCAGAGATTGGGCAACCCAGGAGCAGTTCTTC. This encodes CATSRDWATQEQFF.

The chain couples TRBV7-2 to TRBJ1-2; unclear D gene. Per the germline V gene, CDR1 is SGHTA and CDR2 is FQGNSA. The V gene lost 5 bases and the J gene lost 8 bases, with 12 bases spanning the gap. The CDR3 has 12 residues. The DNA of the CDR3 is TGTGCCAGCAGCCCTGACGGGGTCGGCTACACCTTC. It translates to CASSPDGVGYTF.

A single count supports this clone. The rearrangement links TRBV28 to TRBJ2-7, with a possible D match to TRBD2 (5 bases). Looked up from germline, CDR1 is MDHEN and CDR2 is SYDVKM. V was cut by 1 base and J by 6 bases, with 7 bases left in between. The CDR3 contains 12 residues. This CDR3 reads CASSLFLAEQYF. The CDR3, as DNA: TGTGCCAGCAGTTTATTTCTAGCCGAGCAGTACTTC.

This clone was seen more than once but under ten times. Other DNA sequences in the sample encode the same CDR3. The chain has TRBV10-2 and TRBJ1-2; 7 nucleotides align to TRBD1. V lost 5 bases, J lost 3 bases, and 3 bases stayed unmatched. CDR1 is WSHSY, CDR2 SAAADI, per germline. The CDR3 totals 13 residues. The DNA of the CDR3 is TGCGCCAGCAGTACCACAGGGGACTATGGCTACACCTTC. It encodes CASSTTGDYGYTF.

This chain joins TRBV7-2 and TRBJ1-6; TRBD1 might be the D (6 bases). The ends were cut back, 3 bases at V and 13 bases at J, with 19 bases in the middle. In germline, CDR1 is SGHTA, CDR2 FQGNSA. The CDR3 loop spans 15 amino acids. The CDR3 protein is CASSFRNRADGPLHF. In DNA, the CDR3 is TGTGCCAGCAGCTTCCGGAACAGGGCCGATGGTCCCCTCCACTTT.

The chain has TRBV28 and TRBJ2-5; 8 bases fit TRBD2. The V segment lost 6 bases and the J segment 1 base; nucleotides outside the gene matches: 7. Per germline, CDR1 MDHEN and CDR2 SYDVKM. The CDR3 contains 15 residues. CDR3 protein: CASRSLGTSQETQYF. The CDR3 DNA is TGTGCCAGCAGATCTCTCGGGACTAGCCAAGAGACCCAGTACTTC.

The sample holds one count of this clone. The chain has TRBV27 and TRBJ1-1, with D unresolved. V was shortened by 2 bases and J by 0 bases, with 7 bases between the two germline ends. The CDR3 extends over 14 amino acids. The germline gives CDR1 MNHEY, CDR2 SMNVEV (reference sequence). The CDR3 region is CASSLTALNTEAFF. DNA for the CDR3: TGTGCCAGCAGTTTAACAGCACTGAACACTGAAGCTTTCTTT.

In this sample, this clone turned up many times. This chain links TRBV7-2 with TRBJ2-1, with 14 bases lining up with TRBD2. With V trimmed by 5 bases and J by 13 bases, 10 bases remained unmatched. The CDR3 length is 15 residues. Per germline, CDR1 SGHTA and CDR2 FQGNSA. For the CDR3, the DNA is TGTGCCAGCAGCCCGGGACTAGCGGGGGCCCAGAGTCAGTTCTTC. Translating it yields CASSPGLAGAQSQFF. The whole variable domain, remainder taken from reference TRBV7-2 and TRBJ2-1, is GAGVSQSPSNKVTEKGKDVELRCDPISGHTALYWYRQSLGQGLEFLIYFQGNSAPDKSGLPSDRFSAERTGGSVSTLTIQRTQQEDSAVYLCASSPGLAGAQSQFFGPGTRLTVL.

The rearrangement joins TRBV2 to TRBJ2-2; no firm D call. V lost 0 bases to trimming and J lost 3 bases, with 8 bases between them. The V gene's germline CDR1 is SNHLY and CDR2 FYNNEI. The CDR3 has 15 amino acids. This CDR3 reads CASSEAIPDTGELFF. The CDR3 nucleotides are TGTGCCAGCAGTGAAGCCATCCCCGACACCGGGGAGCTGTTTTTT.

DNA of the CDR3: TGTGCCAGTAGTATTCCGGGACGTACCCTCTCTGGGGCCAACGTCCTGACTTTC. It is translated as CASSIPGRTLSGANVLTF. The V gene is TRBV19, the J gene TRBJ2-6; TRBD1 or TRBD2 may be the D gene (5 bases each). V dropped 3 bases and J dropped 0 bases, with 15 bases sitting between them. Per the germline V gene, CDR1 is LNHDA and CDR2 is SQIVND (reference sequence). The CDR3 is made up of 18 amino acids.